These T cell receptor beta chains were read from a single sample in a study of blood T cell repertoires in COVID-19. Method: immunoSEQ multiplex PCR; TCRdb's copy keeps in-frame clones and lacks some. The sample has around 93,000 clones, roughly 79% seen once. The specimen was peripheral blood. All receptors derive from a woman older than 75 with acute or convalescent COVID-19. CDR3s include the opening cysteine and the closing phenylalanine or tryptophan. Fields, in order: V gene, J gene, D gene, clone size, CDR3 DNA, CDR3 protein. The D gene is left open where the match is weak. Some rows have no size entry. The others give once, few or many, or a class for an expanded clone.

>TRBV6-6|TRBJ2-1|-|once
TGTGCCAGCAGCCCGGGACTCCCTGGCGGTGAGCAGTTCTTC
CASSPGLPGGEQFF
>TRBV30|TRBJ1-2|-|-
TGTGCCTGGAGTGCCGGACAGTACTCCTATGGCTACACCTTC
CAWSAGQYSYGYTF
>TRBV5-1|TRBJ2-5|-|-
TGCGCCAGCAGCTTGGCTCTGACAACGCAAGAGACCCAGTACTTC
CASSLALTTQETQYF
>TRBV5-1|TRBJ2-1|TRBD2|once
TGCGCCAGCATGACAAGCGGGAGCTCCTACAATGAGCAGTTCTTC
CASMTSGSSYNEQFF
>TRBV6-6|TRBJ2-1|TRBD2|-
TGTGCCAGCAGCTCCGACAGACTAGCGGGAGACATTCGGGATTTCTTC
CASSSDRLAGDIRDFF
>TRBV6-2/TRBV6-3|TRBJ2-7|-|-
TGTGCCAGCAGTCGCCCTTATAGACTCTTAGTCTACGAGCAGTACTTC
CASSRPYRLLVYEQYF
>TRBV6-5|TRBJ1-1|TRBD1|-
TGTGCCAGCAGTTACACCCAGACAGGGGGCACTGAAGCTTTCTTT
CASSYTQTGGTEAFF
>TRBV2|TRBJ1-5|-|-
TGTGCCAGCAGTGAAGTGGCAGTCAGCAATCAGCCCCAGCATTTT
CASSEVAVSNQPQHF
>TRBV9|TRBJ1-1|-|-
TGTGCCAGCAGCGCGGACGGGGGTAACACTGAAGCTTTCTTT
CASSADGGNTEAFF
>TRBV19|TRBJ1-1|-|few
TGTGCCAGTAGTAACAGACAGGCCTTGAACACTGAAGCTTTCTTT
CASSNRQALNTEAFF
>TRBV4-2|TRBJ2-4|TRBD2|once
TGTGCCAGCAGCCCGTTTAGCGGGGGGGGTACCAAAAACATTCAGTACTTC
CASSPFSGGGTKNIQYF
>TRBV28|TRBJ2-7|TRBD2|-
TGTGCCAGCAGCCTAGCGGTCCCCACCTACGAGCAGTACTTC
CASSLAVPTYEQYF
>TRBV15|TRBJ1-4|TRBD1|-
TGTGCCACCAGCAGAGCAGGAGGGGGCGGTTTCGGAAAACTGTTTTTT
CATSRAGGGGFGKLFF
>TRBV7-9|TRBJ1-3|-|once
TGTGCCAGCAGCCCCGACAGAAAATTCTCGGGAAACACCATATATTTT
CASSPDRKFSGNTIYF
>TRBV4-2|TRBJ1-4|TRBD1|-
TGTGCCAGCAGCCGCTCCGGGACAGGGGAAGGCAATAATGAAAAACTGTTTTTT
CASSRSGTGEGNNEKLFF
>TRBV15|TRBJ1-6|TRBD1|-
TGTGCCACCAGCCCCTCACCCGGACAGGGGGCACCCCTCCACTTT
CATSPSPGQGAPLHF
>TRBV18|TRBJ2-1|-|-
TGTGCCAGCTCACCACCACAGGGAAAAAATGAGCAGTTCTTC
CASSPPQGKNEQFF
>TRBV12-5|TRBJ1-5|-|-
TGTGCTAGTGTTGGCGACAGAAATCAGCCCCAGCATTTT
CASVGDRNQPQHF
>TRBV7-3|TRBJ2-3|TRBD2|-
TGTGCCAGCAGCTTGGGGATAGCGGGGGGGACCGATACGCAGTATTTT
CASSLGIAGGTDTQYF
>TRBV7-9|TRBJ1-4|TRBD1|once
TGTGCCAGCAGCCGATCACAGGGGGCGCAGGAAAAACTGTTTTTT
CASSRSQGAQEKLFF
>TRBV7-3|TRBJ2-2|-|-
TGTGCCAGCAGCTTCACAACCTCGTTCACCGGGGAGCTGTTTTTT
CASSFTTSFTGELFF
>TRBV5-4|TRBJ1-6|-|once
TGTGCCAGCAGCCCTGGGGCAGGGGCATACCATTCACCCCTCCACTTT
CASSPGAGAYHSPLHF
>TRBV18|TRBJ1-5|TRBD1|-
TGTGCCAGCTCACCTCCGGGACAGGGGGCGGTTCAGCCCCAGCATTTT
CASSPPGQGAVQPQHF
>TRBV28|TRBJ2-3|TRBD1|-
TGTGCCAGCACTCCAGGGGGTAGGACAGATACGCAGTATTTT
CASTPGGRTDTQYF
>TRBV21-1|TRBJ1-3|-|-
TGTGCCAGCAGCGAGGCTAGTAGACGCAACTCTGGAAACACCATATATTTT
CASSEASRRNSGNTIYF
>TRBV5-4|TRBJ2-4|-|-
TGTGCCAGCAGCAACCCGACTTATGGAGCCAAAAACATTCAGTACTTC
CASSNPTYGAKNIQYF
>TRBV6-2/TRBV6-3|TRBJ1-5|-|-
TGTGCCAGCAGTTTTACGTTGGGAGATCAGCCCCAGCATTTT
CASSFTLGDQPQHF
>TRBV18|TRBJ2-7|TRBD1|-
TGTGCCAGCTCACCAAGACAGGGGGTCTACGAGCAGTACTTC
CASSPRQGVYEQYF
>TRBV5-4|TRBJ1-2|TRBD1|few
TGTGCCAGCAGCACGGGACAGTCCAACTATGGCTACACCTTC
CASSTGQSNYGYTF
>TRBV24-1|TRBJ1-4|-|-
TGTGCCACCAGTCCGGGACAACTTGTGGAAAAACTGTTTTTT
CATSPGQLVEKLFF
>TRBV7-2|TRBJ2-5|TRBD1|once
TGTGCCAGCAGCTTAAGCTGGACAGGGGGCAGAGAGACCCAGTACTTC
CASSLSWTGGRETQYF
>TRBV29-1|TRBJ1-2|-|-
TGCAGCGTTCAGGGCATGGAGAGTATTGGCTACACCTTC
CSVQGMESIGYTF
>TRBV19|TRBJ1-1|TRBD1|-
TGTGCCAGTAGGCCCGGGACAGGGGGACCCATGAACACTGAAGCTTTCTTT
CASRPGTGGPMNTEAFF
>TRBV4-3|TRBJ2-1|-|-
TGCGCCAGCAGCCAAGAATTTCAGGAGGGCAGCAGCCAAATCTTC
CASSQEFQEGSSQIF
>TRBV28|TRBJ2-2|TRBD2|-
TGTGCCAGCAGCACCCTAGCGGGCACCGGGGAGCTGTTTTTT
CASSTLAGTGELFF